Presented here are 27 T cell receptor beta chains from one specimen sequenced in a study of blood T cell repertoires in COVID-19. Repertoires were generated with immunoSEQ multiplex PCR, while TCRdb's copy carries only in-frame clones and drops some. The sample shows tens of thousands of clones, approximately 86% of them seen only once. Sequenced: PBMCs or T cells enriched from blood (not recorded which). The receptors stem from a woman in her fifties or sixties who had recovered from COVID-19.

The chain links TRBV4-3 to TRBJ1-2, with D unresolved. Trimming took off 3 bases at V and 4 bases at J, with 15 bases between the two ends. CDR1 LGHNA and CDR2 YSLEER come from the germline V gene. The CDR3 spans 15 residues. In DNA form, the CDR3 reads TGCGCCAGCAGCCAGGCCTTGGGCAACTTCTATGGCTACACCTTC. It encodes CASSQALGNFYGYTF.

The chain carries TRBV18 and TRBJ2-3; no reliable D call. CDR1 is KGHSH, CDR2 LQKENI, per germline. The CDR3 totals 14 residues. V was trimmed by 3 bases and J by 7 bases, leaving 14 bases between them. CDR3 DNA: TGTGCCAGCTCACCGGGTGGAGCATTGTATACGCAGTATTTT. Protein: CASSPGGALYTQYF.

The CDR3: CASSYGRTSGTYEQYF. The CDR3 region has the DNA TGTGCCAGCAGTTATGGTCGGACTAGCGGGACCTACGAGCAGTACTTC. The chain has TRBV6-5 and TRBJ2-7, with 12 positions matching TRBD2. CDR1 and CDR2 from the germline V gene are MNHEY and SVGAGI. The CDR3 is 16 amino acids. The V gene end was trimmed by 3 bases and the J gene end by 2 bases; junction bases not matched to a gene: 5.

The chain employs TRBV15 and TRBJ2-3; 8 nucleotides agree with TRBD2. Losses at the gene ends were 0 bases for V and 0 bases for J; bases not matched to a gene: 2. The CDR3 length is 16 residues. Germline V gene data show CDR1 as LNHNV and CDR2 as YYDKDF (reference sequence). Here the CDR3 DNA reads TGTGCCACCAGCAGAGACCTAGCGGGTAGCACAGATACGCAGTATTTT. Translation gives CATSRDLAGSTDTQYF.

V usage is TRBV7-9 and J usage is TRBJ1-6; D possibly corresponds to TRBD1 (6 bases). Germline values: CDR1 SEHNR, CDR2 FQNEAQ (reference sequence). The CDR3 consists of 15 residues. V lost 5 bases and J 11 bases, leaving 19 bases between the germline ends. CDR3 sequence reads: CASSPGTGLTAPLHF. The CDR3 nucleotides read TGTGCCAGCAGCCCGGGCACAGGGCTCACAGCACCCCTCCACTTT.

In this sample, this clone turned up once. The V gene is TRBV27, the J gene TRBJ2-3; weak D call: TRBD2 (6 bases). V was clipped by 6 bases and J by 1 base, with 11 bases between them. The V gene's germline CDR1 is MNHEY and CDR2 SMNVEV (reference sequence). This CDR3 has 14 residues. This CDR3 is CASRSGYRTDTQYF. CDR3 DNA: TGTGCCAGCAGGAGCGGGTATCGCACAGATACGCAGTATTTT.

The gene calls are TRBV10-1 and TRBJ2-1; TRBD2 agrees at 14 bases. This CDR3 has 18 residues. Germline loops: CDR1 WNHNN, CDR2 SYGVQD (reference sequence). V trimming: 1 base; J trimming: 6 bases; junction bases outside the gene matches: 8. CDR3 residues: CASSELGTSGRSRNEQFF. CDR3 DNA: TGCGCCAGCAGTGAGTTGGGGACTAGCGGGAGATCGCGCAATGAGCAGTTCTTC.

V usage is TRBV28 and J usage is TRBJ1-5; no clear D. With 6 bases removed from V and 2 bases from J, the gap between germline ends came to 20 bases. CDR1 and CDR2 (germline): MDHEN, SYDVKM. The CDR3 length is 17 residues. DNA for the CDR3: TGTGCCAGCAGCCCTAGGCTTATCTCAAAGGGCAATCAGCCCCAGCATTTT. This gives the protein CASSPRLISKGNQPQHF.

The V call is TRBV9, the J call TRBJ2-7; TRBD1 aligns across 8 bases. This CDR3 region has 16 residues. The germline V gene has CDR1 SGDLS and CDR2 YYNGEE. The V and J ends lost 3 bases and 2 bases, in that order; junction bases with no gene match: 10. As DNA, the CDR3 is TGTGCCAGCAGCGGAGGACCGACAGGGGACCCCTACGAGCAGTACTTC. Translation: CASSGGPTGDPYEQYF.

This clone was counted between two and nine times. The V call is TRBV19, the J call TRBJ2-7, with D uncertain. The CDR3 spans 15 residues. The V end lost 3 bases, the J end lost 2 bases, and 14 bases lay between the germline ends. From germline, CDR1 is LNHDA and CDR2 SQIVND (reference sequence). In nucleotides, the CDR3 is TGTGCCAGTAGTATGATGTTGGGCCCAGCCTACGAGCAGTACTTC. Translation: CASSMMLGPAYEQYF.

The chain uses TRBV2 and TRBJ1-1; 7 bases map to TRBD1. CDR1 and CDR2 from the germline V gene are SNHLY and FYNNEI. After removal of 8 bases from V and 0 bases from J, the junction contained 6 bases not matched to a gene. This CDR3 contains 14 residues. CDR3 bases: TGTGCCAGCGGAAAGGGGGCTTTGAACACTGAAGCTTTCTTT. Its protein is CASGKGALNTEAFF.

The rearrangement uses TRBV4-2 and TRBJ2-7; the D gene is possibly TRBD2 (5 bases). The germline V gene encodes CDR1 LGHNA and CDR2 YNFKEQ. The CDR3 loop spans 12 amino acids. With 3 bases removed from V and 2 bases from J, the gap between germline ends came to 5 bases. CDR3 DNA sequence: TGTGCCAGCAGCCACGGGGCCTACGAGCAGTACTTC. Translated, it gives CASSHGAYEQYF.

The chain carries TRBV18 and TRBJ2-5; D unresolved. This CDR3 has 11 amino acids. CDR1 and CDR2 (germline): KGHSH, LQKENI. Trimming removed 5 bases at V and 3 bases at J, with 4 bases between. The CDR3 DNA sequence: TGTGCCAGCTCATCAGAAGAGACCCAGTACTTC. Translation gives CASSSEETQYF.

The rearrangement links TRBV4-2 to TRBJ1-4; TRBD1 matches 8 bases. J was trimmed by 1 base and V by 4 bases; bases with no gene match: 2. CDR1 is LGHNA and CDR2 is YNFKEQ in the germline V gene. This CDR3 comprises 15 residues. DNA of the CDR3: TGTGCCAGCAGCCCGGACAGGGTAACTAATGAAAAACTGTTTTTT. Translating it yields CASSPDRVTNEKLFF.

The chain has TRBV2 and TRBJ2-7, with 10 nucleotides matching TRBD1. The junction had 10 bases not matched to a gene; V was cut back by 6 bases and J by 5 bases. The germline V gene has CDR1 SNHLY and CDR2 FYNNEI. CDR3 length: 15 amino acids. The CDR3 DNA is TGTGCCAGCAGGATTGGGACAGGGGCCAACAACGAGCAGTACTTC. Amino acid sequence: CASRIGTGANNEQYF. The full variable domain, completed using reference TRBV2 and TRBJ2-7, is EPEVTQTPSHQVTQMGQEVILRCVPISNHLYFYWYRQILGQKVEFLVSFYNNEISEKSEIFDDQFSVERPDGSNFTLKIRSTKLEDSAMYFCASRIGTGANNEQYFGPGTRLTVT.

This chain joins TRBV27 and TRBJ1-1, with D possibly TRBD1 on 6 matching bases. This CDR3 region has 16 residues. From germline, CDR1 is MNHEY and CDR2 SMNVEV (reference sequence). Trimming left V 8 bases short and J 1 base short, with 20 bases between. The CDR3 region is CASLHRRGPKNTEAFF. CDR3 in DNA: TGTGCCAGCCTACATCGGCGGGGGCCAAAGAACACTGAAGCTTTCTTT.

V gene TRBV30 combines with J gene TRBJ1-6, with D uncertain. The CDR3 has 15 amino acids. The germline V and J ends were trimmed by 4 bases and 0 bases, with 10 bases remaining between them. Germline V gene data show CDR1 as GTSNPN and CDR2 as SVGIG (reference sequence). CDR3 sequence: CAWNSHSSYNSPLHF. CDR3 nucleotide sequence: TGTGCCTGGAATTCCCACAGCTCCTATAATTCACCCCTCCACTTT.

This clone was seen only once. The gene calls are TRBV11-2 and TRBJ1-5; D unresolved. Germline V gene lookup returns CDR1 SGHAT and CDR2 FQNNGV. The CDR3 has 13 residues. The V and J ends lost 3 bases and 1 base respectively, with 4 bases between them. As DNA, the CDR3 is TGTGCCAGCAGCTTTCTGAGCAATCAGCCCCAGCATTTT. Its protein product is CASSFLSNQPQHF.

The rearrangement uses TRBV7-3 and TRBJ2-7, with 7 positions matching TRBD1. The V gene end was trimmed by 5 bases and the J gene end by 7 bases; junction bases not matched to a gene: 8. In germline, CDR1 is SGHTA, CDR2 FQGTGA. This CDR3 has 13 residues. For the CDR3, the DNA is TGTGCCAGCAGCCCCCGACAGGGTGGGGAGCAGTACTTC. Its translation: CASSPRQGGEQYF.

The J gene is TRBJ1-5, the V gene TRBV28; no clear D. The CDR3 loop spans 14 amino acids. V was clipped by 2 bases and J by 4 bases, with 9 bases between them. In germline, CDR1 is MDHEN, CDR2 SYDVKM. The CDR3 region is CASSLGRTNQPQHF. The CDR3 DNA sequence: TGTGCCAGCAGTTTAGGTCGAACTAATCAGCCCCAGCATTTT.

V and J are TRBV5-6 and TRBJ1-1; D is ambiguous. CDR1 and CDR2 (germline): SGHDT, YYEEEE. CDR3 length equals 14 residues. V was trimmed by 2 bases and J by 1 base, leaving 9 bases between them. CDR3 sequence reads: CASSFSEGNTEAFF. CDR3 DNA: TGTGCCAGCAGCTTTTCAGAGGGGAACACTGAAGCTTTCTTT.

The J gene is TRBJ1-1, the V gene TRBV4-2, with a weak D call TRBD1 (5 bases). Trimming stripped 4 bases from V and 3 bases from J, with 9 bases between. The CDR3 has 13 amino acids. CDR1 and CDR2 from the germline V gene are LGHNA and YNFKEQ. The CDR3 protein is CASSRSRDTEAFF. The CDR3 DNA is TGTGCCAGCAGCCGTAGCAGGGACACTGAAGCTTTCTTT.

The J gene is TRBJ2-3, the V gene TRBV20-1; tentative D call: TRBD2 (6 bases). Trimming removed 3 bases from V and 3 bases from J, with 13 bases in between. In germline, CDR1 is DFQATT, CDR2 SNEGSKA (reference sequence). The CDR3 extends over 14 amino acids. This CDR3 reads CSASGSGGTDTQYF. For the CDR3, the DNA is TGCAGTGCTAGTGGTTCCGGGGGAACAGATACGCAGTATTTT.

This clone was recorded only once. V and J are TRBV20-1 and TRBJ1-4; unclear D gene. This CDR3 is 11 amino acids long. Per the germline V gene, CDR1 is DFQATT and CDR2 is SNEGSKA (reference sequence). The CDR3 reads CRAGYNEKLFF. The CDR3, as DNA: TGCAGGGCAGGATATAATGAAAAACTGTTTTTT.

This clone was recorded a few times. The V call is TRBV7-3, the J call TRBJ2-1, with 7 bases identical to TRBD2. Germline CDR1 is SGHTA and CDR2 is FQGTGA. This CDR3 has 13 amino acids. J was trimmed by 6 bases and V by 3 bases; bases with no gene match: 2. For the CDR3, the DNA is TGTGCCAGCAGCTTGGGGGGGAGCAATGAGCAGTTCTTC. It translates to CASSLGGSNEQFF. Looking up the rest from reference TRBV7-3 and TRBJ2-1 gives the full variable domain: GAGVSQTPSNKVTEKGKYVELRCDPISGHTALYWYRQSLGQGPEFLIYFQGTGAADDSGLPNDRFFAVRPEGSVSTLKIQRTERGDSAVYLCASSLGGSNEQFFGPGTRLTVL.

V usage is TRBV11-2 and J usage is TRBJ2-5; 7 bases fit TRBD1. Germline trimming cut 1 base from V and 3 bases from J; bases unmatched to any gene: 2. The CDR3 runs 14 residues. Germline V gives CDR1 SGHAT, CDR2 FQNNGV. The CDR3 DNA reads TGTGCCAGCAGCTTAGTGACAGGGAAAGAGACCCAGTACTTC. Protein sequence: CASSLVTGKETQYF.

This CDR3 reads CASSISGQGNSPLHF. CDR3 nucleotide sequence: TGTGCCAGTAGTATATCGGGACAGGGAAATTCACCCCTCCACTTT. This chain connects TRBV19 to TRBJ1-6; 9 bases line up with TRBD1. This CDR3 comprises 15 residues. The germline V gene encodes CDR1 LNHDA and CDR2 SQIVND (reference sequence). Unmatched junction bases numbered 3, after V lost 2 bases and J lost 7 bases.